This TCR beta chain comes out of a study of identical twins (dated by TCRdb to the mid-2010s). Describing the broader study: TCR alpha and beta repertoires from monozygotic twins, unrelated adults of various ages and cord blood were deep-sequenced to test whether fetal clonotypes persist. To rule out contamination, the twin experiments were replicated at different times with different library preparation protocols.

All donors were healthy Caucasians. Three pairs of female monozygotic twins, all aged roughly 18 to 29 years, made up the twin cohort. Positive isolation kits from Invitrogen were used to isolate the CD4+ and CD8+ T cell populations. Overall results and qualifications from the work: In monozygotic twins, recombination models systematically underestimated out-of-frame TCR alpha sharing, but the models matched the sharing seen between unrelated individuals. Abundant cord blood beta clonotypes carried fewer insertions; young adult naive repertoires showed a weaker similar trend, while memory repertoires showed none. Excess twin sharing in beta out-of-frame sequences was weaker because fewer shared sequences lowered the signal-to-noise ratio. Zero-insertion analyses could be partly confounded by invariant T cells such as MAIT and iNKT, though diverse VJ usage argued against such confounding for most clonotypes. Because the same donors could not be followed over many years, the conclusions depended on cross-sectional statistical analysis. Compared with coincidental sharing between unrelated individuals, out-of-frame TCR alpha sequences shared between twins showed an excess of sequences with low generation probability.

With regard to this clonotype: No cognate antigen has been identified for it. This clone may be a read error of a much larger clone one base away.

The library was obtained by 5' RACE. Sequencing relied on an Illumina HiSeq 2000. A universal primer binding site was added through template switching, and the final cDNA carried a unique molecular identifier so that TCR cDNA molecules could be counted accurately. First-strand cDNA for TCR alpha and beta chains was synthesized from specific primers in the conserved constant-segment region. To control for contamination, every cDNA library was double barcoded, receiving both a SMART-Mk sample barcode and Illumina barcodes. TruSeq adapter sequences and Illumina sample barcodes were added in two successive PCR steps. The Illumina HiSeq platform was used with custom primers to sequence TCR alpha and beta cDNA libraries. The study's processing was this. MiGEC was used to process raw reads and extract unique molecular identifiers, and MiXCR was used to find CDR3 positions. For each individual, recombination models were inferred using an EM algorithm with the repgenHMM and IGoR tools. Shared clonotypes were analyzed with the tcR package in R, and sharing was normalized by the product of cloneset sizes. Out-of-frame nonproductive sequences were analyzed to study raw recombination free of thymic and clonal selection effects. Using fastp trimming at Q25 and MiXCR clonotype assembly, TCRdb reanalyzed the public sequencing data and kept in-frame beta chains. Rows are unified per CDR3 protein, each entry keeping the most common DNA and genes. The V and J calls shown here were made by TCRdb, not taken from the authors' results. In all, the sample holds 300,000 to 350,000 distinct CDR3 sequences, and about 12% of those were seen once. The leading ten clones occupy 7.2% of the sample.

A further study also used this sample, focusing on yellow fever vaccine responses in identical twins. As that second study puts it: According to the authors, the vaccine-induced T cell response in identical twins seemed to be partly convergent and partly specific to each individual. The study precisely tracked vaccine-responding T cell clones in identical twins.

The TCR sequence derives from a woman aged 18-29 years in good health. The sequenced sample was CD8+ T cells sorted from blood.

The nucleotides read TGCGCCAGCAGCTTGGGACTAGCGGGGCCATCCTACAAGCAGTACTTC. This yields the protein CASSLGLAGPSYKQYF. The V gene is TRBV5-1 and the J gene is TRBJ2-7; 11 central bases correspond to TRBD2. From the germline V gene, CDR1 is SGHRS and CDR2 is YFSETQ. The CDR3 covers 16 residues, taking in both the cysteine and the phenylalanine. Only the CDR3 portion is preserved as DNA: 48 bases, with reading frame beginning at the first base.